This paragraph reports one T cell receptor beta chain. The source of the sample is a study of blood T cell repertoires in COVID-19. TCRdb's copy holds only in-frame clones and misses some; the assay was immunoSEQ multiplex PCR. The sample lists 270,000 or so clones, about 91% occurring once. The V segment lost 6 bases and the J segment 4 bases; nucleotides outside the gene matches: 7. The germline gives CDR1 SGHVS, CDR2 FQNEAQ. This CDR3 is 15 amino acids long. The J gene is TRBJ2-1, the V gene TRBV7-8, with TRBD2 identical over 9 bases. Sequencing was carried out using PBMCs or T cells enriched from blood (not recorded which). This sequence was found in a middle-aged woman with acute COVID-19. The CDR3 bases are TGTGCCAGCAGTCGTGGCGGGAGGGGGTACAATGAGCAGTTCTTC. This gives the protein CASSRGGRGYNEQFF.